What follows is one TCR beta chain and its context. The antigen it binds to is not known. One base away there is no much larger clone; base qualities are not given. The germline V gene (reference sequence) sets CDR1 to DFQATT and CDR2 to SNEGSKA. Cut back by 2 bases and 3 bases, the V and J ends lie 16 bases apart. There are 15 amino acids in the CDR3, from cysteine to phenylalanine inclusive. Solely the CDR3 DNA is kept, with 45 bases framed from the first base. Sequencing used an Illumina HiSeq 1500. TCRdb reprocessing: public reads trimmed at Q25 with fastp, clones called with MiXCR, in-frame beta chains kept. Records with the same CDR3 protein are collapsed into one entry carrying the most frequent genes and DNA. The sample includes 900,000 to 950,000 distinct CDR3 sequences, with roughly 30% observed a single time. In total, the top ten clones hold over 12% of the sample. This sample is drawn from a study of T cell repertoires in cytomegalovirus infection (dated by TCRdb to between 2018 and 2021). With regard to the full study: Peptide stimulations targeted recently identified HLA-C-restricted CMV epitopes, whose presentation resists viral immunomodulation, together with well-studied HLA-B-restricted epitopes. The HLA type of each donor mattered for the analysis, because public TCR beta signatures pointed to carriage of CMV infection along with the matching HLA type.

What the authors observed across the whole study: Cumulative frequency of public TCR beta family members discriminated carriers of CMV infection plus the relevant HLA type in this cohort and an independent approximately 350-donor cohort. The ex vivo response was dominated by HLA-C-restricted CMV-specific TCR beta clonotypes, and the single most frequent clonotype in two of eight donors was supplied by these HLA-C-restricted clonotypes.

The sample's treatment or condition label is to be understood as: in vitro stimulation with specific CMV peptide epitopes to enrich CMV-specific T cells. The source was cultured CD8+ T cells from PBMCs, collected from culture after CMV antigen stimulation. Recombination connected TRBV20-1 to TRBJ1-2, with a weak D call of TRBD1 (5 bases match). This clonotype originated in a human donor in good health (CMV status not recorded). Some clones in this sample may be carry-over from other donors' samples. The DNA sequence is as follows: TGCAGTGCTAGACCCCAGGAAGGGACTCACTATGGCTACACCTTC. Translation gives CSARPQEGTHYGYTF.